Below are 18 T cell receptor beta chains sequenced from a single sample in a study of CD8 T cells in Susac syndrome (dated by TCRdb to between 2019 and 2020). The library was produced with the immunoSEQ multiplex PCR assay. RNA was extracted using the RNeasy kit, and roughly 0.5 to 1 microgram was reverse transcribed with random hexamers. In-frame beta chains were kept once TCRdb had trimmed the public reads at Q25 with fastp and called clones with MiXCR. Every distinct CDR3 protein forms one entry, paired with its most common genes and DNA. Recorded for this sample are approximately 100,000 distinct CDR3 sequences; just under 95% of them occurred a single time. Roughly 0.12% of the sample is held by the ten biggest clonotypes. Sequencing was performed on CD8+ T cells from PBMCs. Receptors originate from a human donor in good health.

The count of this clonotype is one. CDR3 loop: CASSLPSAHEQYF. CDR3 sequence (DNA): TGTGCCAGCAGCTTACCGTCAGCCCACGAGCAGTACTTC. The genes are TRBV7-2 and TRBJ2-7; D ambiguous. The CDR3 is 13 residues long. The germline V gene encodes CDR1 SGHTA and CDR2 FQGNSA. Trimming pared 2 bases from V and 5 bases from J, leaving 10 bases between.

The chain combines TRBV12-3 or TRBV12-4 with TRBJ1-1; unclear D gene. CDR3 length: 14 residues. The germline V and J ends were trimmed by 5 bases and 2 bases, with 12 bases remaining between them. The CDR3: CASSHHEGNTEAFF. The DNA for the CDR3 is TGTGCCAGCAGTCACCACGAGGGCAACACTGAAGCTTTCTTT.

This chain connects TRBV19 to TRBJ1-2; the D is unclear. CDR1 and CDR2 from the germline V gene are LNHDA and SQIVND (reference sequence). V lost 5 bases to trimming and J lost 4 bases, with 14 bases between them. The CDR3 length is 14 residues. The CDR3 reads CASSSRTTGYGYTF. The CDR3 nucleotides read TGTGCCAGTAGTTCGCGCACAACTGGCTATGGCTACACCTTC. Complete variable domain (other parts from reference TRBV19 and TRBJ1-2): DGGITQSPKYLFRKEGQNVTLSCEQNLNHDAMYWYRQDPGQGLRLIYYSQIVNDFQKGDIAEGYSVSREKKESFPLTVTSAQKNPTAFYLCASSSRTTGYGYTFGSGTRLTVV.

This clonotype occurred once. This chain links TRBV6-5 with TRBJ1-1, with D possibly matching TRBD1 (6 bases). V was cut by 8 bases and J by 3 bases, with 19 bases left in between. The CDR3 is 15 residues long. From germline, CDR1 is MNHEY and CDR2 SVGAGI. This CDR3 is CASGLFTGPHTEAFF. The DNA of the CDR3 is TGTGCCAGCGGATTATTCACAGGGCCACACACTGAAGCTTTCTTT.

This chain connects TRBV20-1 to TRBJ2-3, with TRBD1 matching 8 bases. Germline CDR1 DFQATT, CDR2 SNEGSKA (reference sequence). V gave up 4 bases and J gave up 3 bases; unmatched junction bases: 9. The CDR3 length is 15 residues. CDR3 loop: CSAKGQVGQTDTQYF. The DNA for the CDR3 is TGCAGTGCTAAGGGACAGGTCGGACAAACAGATACGCAGTATTTT.

In this sample, this clonotype turned up a few times. The chain couples TRBV29-1 to TRBJ2-7; TRBD2 is a possible D gene (7 bases). This CDR3 has 11 amino acids. V shed 7 bases and J shed 6 bases, with 13 bases lying between them. Germline V lookup: CDR1 SQVTM, CDR2 ANQGSEA. In DNA form, the CDR3 reads TGCAGCGGGACCCGGGGGGCCGAGCAGTACTTC. As protein: CSGTRGAEQYF.

The chain has TRBV27 and TRBJ2-1; no reliable D call. Germline V gene sequence: CDR1 MNHEY, CDR2 SMNVEV (reference sequence). The CDR3 extends over 15 amino acids. V lost 0 bases and J 2 bases, leaving 8 bases between the germline ends. CDR3 bases: TGTGCCAGCAGTTTATCGCAGGTCGCCTACAATGAGCAGTTCTTC. Translating gives CASSLSQVAYNEQFF.

J is TRBJ2-7 and V is TRBV20-1; D perhaps matches TRBD2 (5 bases). CDR1 is DFQATT, CDR2 SNEGSKA, per germline (reference sequence). The V and J ends lost 2 bases and 0 bases respectively, with 8 bases between them. The CDR3 loop spans 13 amino acids. For the CDR3, the DNA is TGCAGTGCTAGAAACGGGGACTCCTACGAGCAGTACTTC. The encoded protein is CSARNGDSYEQYF.

CDR3 sequence: CASSSRNQPQHF. The CDR3 DNA reads TGTGCCAGCAGTTCCAGGAATCAGCCCCAGCATTTT. The J gene is TRBJ1-5, the V gene TRBV28; D remains ambiguous. This CDR3 region has 12 residues. Germline CDR1 reads MDHEN; CDR2 reads SYDVKM. Trimming left V 4 bases short and J 4 bases short, with 5 bases between. Combining the CDR3 with reference TRBV28 and TRBJ1-5 gives the whole variable domain DVKVTQSSRYLVKRTGEKVFLECVQDMDHENMFWYRQDPGLGLRLIYFSYDVKMKEKGDIPEGYSVSREKKERFSLILESASTNQTSMYLCASSSRNQPQHFGDGTRLSIL.

This chain connects TRBV7-8 to TRBJ2-7; 7 nucleotides align to TRBD2. Germline V gives CDR1 SGHVS, CDR2 FQNEAQ. The CDR3 runs 16 residues. The V segment lost 0 bases and the J segment 0 bases; nucleotides outside the gene matches: 5. CDR3 residues: CASSLAERGSSYEQYF. CDR3 nucleotide sequence: TGTGCCAGCAGCTTAGCGGAGCGGGGAAGCTCCTACGAGCAGTACTTC.

The chain joins TRBV3-1 to TRBJ2-7; D not certain. This CDR3 comprises 13 residues. V was shortened by 0 bases and J by 3 bases, with 6 bases between the two germline ends. The germline V gene encodes CDR1 LGHDT and CDR2 YNNKEL (reference sequence). In DNA, the CDR3 is TGTGCCAGCAGCCAAGAGACCTTCTACGAGCAGTACTTC. This encodes CASSQETFYEQYF.

The chain has TRBV14 and TRBJ2-7, with TRBD2 matching over 11 bases. CDR3 length: 14 amino acids. After removal of 4 bases from V and 3 bases from J, the junction contained 2 bases not matched to a gene. Germline CDR1 is SGHDN and CDR2 is FVKESK. CDR3 in amino acids: CASSPLAGVYEQYF. The CDR3 coding sequence is TGTGCCAGCAGCCCACTAGCGGGAGTCTACGAGCAGTACTTC.

This rearrangement joins TRBV12-3 or TRBV12-4 to TRBJ1-5, with D maybe TRBD1 (5 bases). V was cut by 3 bases and J by 10 bases, with 19 bases left in between. The CDR3 covers 15 residues. CDR3 residues: CASSFDSAGNQPQHF. In DNA, the CDR3 is TGTGCCAGCAGTTTTGATTCGGCAGGGAACCAACCCCAGCATTTT.

V is TRBV30 and J is TRBJ1-1; 7 bases map to TRBD1. In germline, CDR1 is GTSNPN, CDR2 SVGIG (reference sequence). This CDR3 region has 13 residues. The junction had 5 bases not matched to a gene; V was cut back by 0 bases and J by 7 bases. The chain's CDR3 is CAWSVLGDSEAFF. Written as DNA, the CDR3 is TGTGCCTGGAGTGTATTAGGGGACAGTGAAGCTTTCTTT.

The chain joins TRBV15 to TRBJ1-6, with no clear D. Germline lookup yields CDR1 LNHNV and CDR2 YYDKDF (reference sequence). V shed 2 bases and J shed 6 bases, with 8 bases lying between them. The CDR3 spans 14 residues. The CDR3 sequence: CATSRFGRNSPLHF. The CDR3, as DNA: TGTGCCACCAGCAGATTTGGGCGTAATTCACCCCTCCACTTT.

The chain links TRBV20-1 to TRBJ1-2; a possible D gene is TRBD1 (6 bases). Germline V gives CDR1 DFQATT, CDR2 SNEGSKA (reference sequence). This CDR3 contains 13 residues. The germline V and J ends were trimmed by 6 bases and 6 bases, with 17 bases remaining between them. CDR3 in amino acids: CSAGQFFGDGYTF. DNA for the CDR3: TGCAGTGCCGGACAGTTTTTTGGGGATGGCTACACCTTC.

V is TRBV20-1 and J is TRBJ1-2; the D gene is possibly TRBD1 (5 bases). The ends were cut back, 5 bases at V and 6 bases at J, with 16 bases in the middle. Per germline, CDR1 DFQATT and CDR2 SNEGSKA (reference sequence). The CDR3 length is 13 residues. CDR3 region: CSADRRQGDGYTF. The CDR3 DNA is TGCAGTGCTGATCGGAGGCAGGGTGATGGCTACACCTTC.

V is TRBV6-2 or TRBV6-3 and J is TRBJ2-2; 7 bases are shared with TRBD1. The CDR3 consists of 15 residues. Germline CDR1 MNHEY, CDR2 SVGEGT. V dropped 4 bases and J dropped 6; count of bases not matched to a gene: 8. The CDR3 bases are TGTGCCAGCAGTTCCCTGACAGGGTTCGCCGGGGAGCTGTTTTTT. Encoded protein: CASSSLTGFAGELFF.